This T cell receptor (beta chain) was sequenced for a study of regulatory T cells in long-lasting Graves disease. General study findings and limits: The study found lower TCR diversity in persistent Graves' patients than in newly diagnosed ones. Sharing of public clonotypes was greater in persistent patients (2,741) than in new patients (almost 1,000).

This clonotype was detected many times. No antigen is known for it. Libraries of TCR beta came from iRepertoire HTBI primers plus Arm-PCR of CDR3 regions. TCRdb redid the calling of the multiplex PCR reads with MiXCR, one entry per CDR3 protein. Found here are about 620,000 distinct CDR3 sequences, roughly 15% of them singletons; the top ten hold about 18%. Between the trimmed V and J ends, which lost 5 bases and 5 bases, there was a span of 12 bases. CDR1 is DFQATT, CDR2 SNEGSKA, per germline (reference sequence). This CDR3 contains 12 residues. The time point: newly diagnosed GD, antithyroid drugs for less than 3 months. Making the TCR library involved RNA that had been extracted from PBMCs. The data also belong to a second study, concerning T cells in Graves' hyperthyroidism and ophthalmopathy.

The sample consisted of peripheral blood mononuclear cells (PBMCs), taken at new diagnosis, from a patient treated with antithyroid drugs. The chain uses TRBV20-1 and TRBJ2-5, with D perhaps TRBD2 (5 bases). The TCR sequence derives from a woman in her twenties or thirties with Graves disease. The CDR3 reads CSARTPRETQYF. CDR3 DNA sequence: TGCAGTGCTCGGACTCCTCGGGAGACCCAGTACTTC.